This entry features one T cell receptor (beta chain) sequence. Cohorts were assigned according to the clinical history that participants reported. This record belongs to a study of blood T cell repertoires in COVID-19. Study details: From the United States, Italy and Spain came samples of acute and convalescent COVID-19.

The CDR3 contains 11 residues. Trimming cost V 0 bases and J 7 bases, with 4 bases left between them. The germline V gene has CDR1 SGHTS and CDR2 YDEGEE. In the authors' methods: Researchers report that nucleated cell counts were estimated from reference gene primer amplification. Sequencing was performed with immunoSEQ multiplex PCR; in TCRdb, only in-frame clones are kept and a portion is missing. V and J calls and clone size follow that table, whereas D and trimming were derived from the DNA. The sample consists of 200,000 to 250,000 clones, around four fifths of them appearing once. The sequence was collected from a man in his forties who had recovered from COVID-19. The sequenced sample was PBMCs or T cells enriched from blood (not recorded which). This chain links TRBV5-8 with TRBJ1-1; D gene ambiguous. Written as DNA, the CDR3 is TGTGCCAGCAGCTTGGTGAGTGAAGCTTTCTTT. Translating it yields CASSLVSEAFF.